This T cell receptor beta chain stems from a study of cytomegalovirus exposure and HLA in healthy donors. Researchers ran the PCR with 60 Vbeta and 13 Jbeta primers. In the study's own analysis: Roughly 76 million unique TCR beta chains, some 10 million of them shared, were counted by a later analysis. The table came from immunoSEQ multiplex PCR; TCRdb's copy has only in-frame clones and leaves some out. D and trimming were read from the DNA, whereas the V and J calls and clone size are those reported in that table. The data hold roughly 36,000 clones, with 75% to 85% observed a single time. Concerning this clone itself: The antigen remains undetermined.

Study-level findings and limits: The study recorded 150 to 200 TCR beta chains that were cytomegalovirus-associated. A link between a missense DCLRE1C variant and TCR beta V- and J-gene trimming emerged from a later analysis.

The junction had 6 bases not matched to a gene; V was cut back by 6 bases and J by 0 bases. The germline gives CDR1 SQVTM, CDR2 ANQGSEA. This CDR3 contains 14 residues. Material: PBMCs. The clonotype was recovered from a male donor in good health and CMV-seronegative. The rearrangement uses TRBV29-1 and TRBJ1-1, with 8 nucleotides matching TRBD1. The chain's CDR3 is CSVAGTGLNTEAFF. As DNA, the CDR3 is TGCAGCGTAGCCGGGACAGGTCTGAACACTGAAGCTTTCTTT.